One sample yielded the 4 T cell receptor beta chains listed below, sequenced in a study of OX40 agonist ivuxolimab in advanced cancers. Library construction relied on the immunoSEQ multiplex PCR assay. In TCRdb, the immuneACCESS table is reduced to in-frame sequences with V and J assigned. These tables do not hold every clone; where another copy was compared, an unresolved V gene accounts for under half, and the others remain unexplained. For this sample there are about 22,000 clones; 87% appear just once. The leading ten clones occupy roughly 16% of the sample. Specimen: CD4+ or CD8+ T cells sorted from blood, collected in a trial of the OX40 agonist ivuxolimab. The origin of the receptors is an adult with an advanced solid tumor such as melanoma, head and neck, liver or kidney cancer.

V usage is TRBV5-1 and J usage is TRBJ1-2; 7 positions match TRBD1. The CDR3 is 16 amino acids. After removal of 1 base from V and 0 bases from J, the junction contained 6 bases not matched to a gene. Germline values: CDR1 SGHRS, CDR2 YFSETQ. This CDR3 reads CASSLTQGGSNYGYTF. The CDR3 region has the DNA TGCGCCAGCAGCTTGACTCAGGGGGGTTCTAACTATGGCTACACCTTC.

The CDR3 loop is CASSQDVMTGQGGYTF. The CDR3 nucleotides read TGCGCCAGCAGCCAAGACGTCATGACAGGGCAGGGAGGCTACACCTTC. The chain recombines TRBV4-1 with TRBJ1-2; 7 bases map to TRBD1. The CDR3 is 16 residues long. From germline, CDR1 is MGHRA and CDR2 YSYEKL. Trimming took 0 bases from V and 8 from J; bases not matched to a gene: 12.

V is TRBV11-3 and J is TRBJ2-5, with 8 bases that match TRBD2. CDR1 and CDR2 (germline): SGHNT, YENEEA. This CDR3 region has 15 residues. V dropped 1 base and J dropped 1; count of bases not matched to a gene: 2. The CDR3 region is CASSLGTSGQETQYF. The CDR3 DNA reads TGTGCCAGCAGCTTAGGAACTAGCGGCCAAGAGACCCAGTACTTC.

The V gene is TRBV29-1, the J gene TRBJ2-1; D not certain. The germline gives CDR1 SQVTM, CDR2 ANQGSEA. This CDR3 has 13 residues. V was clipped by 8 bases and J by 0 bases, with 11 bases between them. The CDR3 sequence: CSLRILSYNEQFF. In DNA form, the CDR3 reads TGCAGCCTACGGATCCTCTCCTACAATGAGCAGTTCTTC.